This T cell receptor beta chain is drawn from a study of blood T cell repertoires in COVID-19. Overall study context: Acute and convalescent COVID-19 samples came from the United States, Italy and Spain. PBMCs, B-cell-depleted T cells, or T cells were the source of the cDNA or gDNA that made up the material.

As handled by the study authors: Reference gene primer amplification gave nucleated cell count estimates. Libraries were prepared by immunoSEQ multiplex PCR; TCRdb keeps only in-frame clonotypes and omits some of them. D and trimming were read from the DNA, whereas the V and J calls and clone size are those reported in that table. The sample includes 400,000 to 450,000 clones, just over 85% seen only once; the top ten take roughly 1.4%. This clone was seen more than once but under ten times. The sequence was collected from a woman under 40 with active or convalescent COVID-19. The sequencing sample was made of peripheral blood.

The CDR3 sequence: CASRPRQQAEAFF. CDR3 DNA sequence: TGTGCCAGCAGACCCCGCCAGCAGGCAGAAGCTTTCTTT. The chain is built from TRBV27 and TRBJ1-1; D gene unclear. Germline CDR1 is MNHEY and CDR2 is SMNVEV (reference sequence). The ends were cut back, 6 bases at V and 8 bases at J, with 16 bases in the middle. CDR3 length: 13 residues.